These T cell receptor beta chains were read from a single sample in a study of shared clonotypes between healthy human individuals. The table came from immunoSEQ multiplex PCR; TCRdb's copy has only in-frame clones and leaves some out. The sample consists of 550,000 to 700,000 clones, about 80% of them appearing once. The sequenced sample was memory CD4+ T cells sorted from blood. The receptors stem from a woman aged 25 to 45 in good health. CDR3s include the opening cysteine and the closing phenylalanine or tryptophan. The size field is filled for only some rows; it gives once, few, many or a size class.

CDR3: CASSLAGQYLYEQYF
size: .
J: .
V: TRBV27

CDR3: CASSGSSGTSYNEQFF
size: .
J: TRBJ2-1
V: TRBV7-2

CDR3: CASSPGTEYGYTF
size: .
J: TRBJ1-2
V: TRBV7-3

CDR3: CASTLGSGRAEF
size: many
J: TRBJ2-4
V: TRBV6-1

CDR3: CASSLGDRGTPGELFF
size: once
J: TRBJ2-2
V: TRBV7-9

CDR3: CASSLTENTEAFF
size: .
J: TRBJ1-1
V: TRBV5-1

CDR3: CASSHSTGYEQYF
size: .
J: TRBJ2-7
V: TRBV5-1

CDR3: CASRQQASAGHEQFF
size: few
J: TRBJ2-1
V: TRBV2

CDR3: CASQPGTGAADTQYF
size: .
J: TRBJ2-3
V: TRBV19

CDR3: CASSRRDAGSQPQHF
size: .
J: TRBJ1-5
V: TRBV6-6

CDR3: CASSLGTSGIGEQFF
size: .
J: TRBJ2-1
V: TRBV13

CDR3: CASKLGGREQFF
size: .
J: TRBJ2-1
V: TRBV5-1

CDR3: CAWSVRGQGGDQPQHF
size: .
J: TRBJ1-5
V: TRBV30

CDR3: CASGDPGHIQYF
size: .
J: TRBJ2-4
V: TRBV6-5

CDR3: CASSFRVATEAFF
size: .
J: TRBJ1-1
V: TRBV14

CDR3: CAWSRMGTGANYGYTF
size: .
J: TRBJ1-2
V: TRBV30

CDR3: CASSPPPSGTPYEQYF
size: once
J: TRBJ2-7
V: TRBV28

CDR3: CASSTSKETQYF
size: .
J: TRBJ2-5
V: TRBV7-9

CDR3: CASSLGGRITDTQYF
size: .
J: TRBJ2-3
V: TRBV7-2

CDR3: CASSLVVGYTF
size: .
J: TRBJ1-2
V: TRBV11-2

CDR3: CASSLNEASYGYTF
size: .
J: TRBJ1-2
V: TRBV7-6

CDR3: CASRPGTEAFF
size: few
J: TRBJ1-1
V: TRBV2

CDR3: CASSRGPPNQETQYF
size: .
J: TRBJ2-5
V: TRBV5-4

CDR3: CATSRSNHGINGYTF
size: .
J: TRBJ1-2
V: TRBV2

CDR3: CASSSQAGRTNSPLHF
size: once
J: TRBJ1-6
V: TRBV7-6

CDR3: CASSESFAGGQETQYF
size: .
J: TRBJ2-5
V: TRBV10-1

CDR3: CASSLIAGRDTGELFF
size: .
J: TRBJ2-2
V: TRBV11-3

CDR3: CASSSPPGTQYF
size: few
J: TRBJ2-5
V: TRBV7-9

CDR3: CASSLVGGRSSYNEQFF
size: .
J: TRBJ2-1
V: TRBV5-1

CDR3: CASSKPGQGAAEAFF
size: .
J: TRBJ1-1
V: TRBV5-1

CDR3: CASSPRQGIEETQYF
size: .
J: TRBJ2-5
V: TRBV19

CDR3: CAWTLGGRQETQYF
size: few
J: TRBJ2-5
V: TRBV30

CDR3: CASSLGRPHAEAFF
size: .
J: TRBJ1-1
V: TRBV11-2

CDR3: CASSPLATSGQETQYF
size: .
J: TRBJ2-5
V: TRBV18

CDR3: CSVEPSGSHREQFF
size: .
J: TRBJ2-1
V: TRBV29-1

CDR3: CASTLIPREAEAFF
size: .
J: TRBJ1-1
V: TRBV18

CDR3: CASSEPGPPQETQYF
size: .
J: TRBJ2-5
V: TRBV25-1

CDR3: CAIATVTSGSPRETQYF
size: .
J: TRBJ2-5
V: TRBV28

CDR3: CASSSRVVTGELFF
size: .
J: TRBJ2-2
V: TRBV7-3

CDR3: CASSQGGSGAYEQYF
size: few
J: TRBJ2-7
V: TRBV14

CDR3: CASSLSGNANTGELFF
size: .
J: TRBJ2-2
V: TRBV5-1

CDR3: CASSQLGGTEAFF
size: .
J: TRBJ1-1
V: TRBV4-1

CDR3: CASTSGAEQYF
size: .
J: TRBJ2-7
V: TRBV28

CDR3: CASSQAGLELYEQYF
size: .
J: TRBJ2-7
V: TRBV4-2

CDR3: CASRATGGVYGYTF
size: .
J: TRBJ1-2
V: TRBV28

CDR3: CASSWVAGDYNEQFF
size: once
J: TRBJ2-1
V: TRBV7-3

CDR3: CASSLESGSNEKLFF
size: .
J: TRBJ1-4
V: TRBV5-1

CDR3: CASNIRDSERYGYTF
size: .
J: TRBJ1-2
V: TRBV2

CDR3: CASSLTGEFQPQHF
size: .
J: TRBJ1-5
V: TRBV28

CDR3: CASSGRGRTDTQYF
size: many
J: TRBJ2-3
V: TRBV6-1

CDR3: CASSLGRSTDTQYF
size: .
J: TRBJ2-3
V: TRBV7-6

CDR3: CASSGPGQNYQPQHF
size: .
J: TRBJ1-5
V: TRBV2

CDR3: CASSQDAADTQYF
size: .
J: TRBJ2-3
V: TRBV4-2

CDR3: CAWSPGTSGSEQFF
size: .
J: TRBJ2-1
V: TRBV30

CDR3: CASTSGYSNQPQHF
size: .
J: TRBJ1-5
V: TRBV19

CDR3: CASSLNPGGITDTQYF
size: .
J: TRBJ2-3
V: TRBV7-3

CDR3: CASSGPRDRGSYEQYF
size: once
J: TRBJ2-7
V: TRBV28